Listed here is a single TCR beta chain. Its recognized antigen is unknown. Per-base qualities were not stored, and no clone one base away is much larger. The data were obtained in a study of T cell responses to AZD1222 COVID-19 vaccine (dated by TCRdb to about 2021). Turning to the overall study: AZD1222 recipients with second doses at about 4 weeks or about 12 weeks were pooled, because spike-specific TCR depth and breadth did not differ between schedules. TCR sequencing covered over 230 trial participants: about 210 given two doses of AZD1222 and approximately 26 given two doses of MenACWY control vaccine. Trial participants were enrolled into age subgroups of 18-55, 56-69 and 70-plus years, which contained roughly 150, 30 and 60 TCR-sequenced participants, respectively.

The time point tag for this specimen amounts to: baseline before first vaccination. Vaccinee samples came from UK trials COV001 and COV002, including a single-blind randomized controlled phase 2/3 trial of AZD1222 (ChAdOx1 nCoV-19) in healthy adults. For TCRbeta chain sequencing, PBMC samples from trial participants were taken at day 0 and at day 28 after the second dose. The CDR3 regions of human TCRbeta chains were subjected to immunosequencing. For the original study's pipeline: TCRs in the repertoires were matched against a reference library of SARS-CoV-2-specific TCRs that had been generated with the MIRA antigen-specificity platform. Breadth meant the fraction of unique TCRs that were SARS-CoV-2-associated, whereas depth meant the fraction of total T cells that were SARS-CoV-2-associated. Using the MIRA data, every spike-specific TCR was mapped to the spike region that the TCR reacted to and assigned to either a CD4 or a CD8 class. Log10-transformed breadth and depth values were compared by one-way ANOVA with Sidak's multiple comparisons tests. TCRdb mirrors the immuneACCESS table, restricted to in-frame sequences. Some clones are absent from its copies; in checked studies, under half trace to an unresolved V gene, and the reason for the others is unknown. V and J calls and clone size are given by that table; D and trimming were obtained from the DNA. The sample has under 130,000 clones on record, around 76% of them singletons. Jointly, the top ten make up around 5.1% of the sample.

CDR1 and CDR2, looked up from the germline V gene, are SGHAT and FQNNGV. Deletion took 6 bases off V and 1 base off J, with a span of 12 bases between the germline ends. The CDR3 sequence holds 14 residues, the cysteine and phenylalanine included. This entry keeps only the CDR3 DNA: 42 bases, framed from base 1. Study-wide findings and limitations: Because no day 14 peak-response samples were available, the repertoires could be characterized only after the peak T cell response. The 56-69-year group was small, and its depth increase did not reach significance, likely because of low power. After two AZD1222 doses, spike-specific TCR breadth and depth were significantly higher than at day 0 and than in MenACWY recipients. Conclusions about previously exposed vaccinees are limited because only 6 or 7 AZD1222 recipients were SARS-CoV-2 seropositive at baseline. Most participants were white British and females outnumbered males, and the authors suggested that clonal diversity may have been underestimated. The whole spike protein was spanned by vaccine-associated CD4 TCRs, and dominant responses were seen in regions 160-218 and 743-854. Nearly half of unique spike-specific TCRs reportedly recognized epitopes outside regions mutated in the B.1.351 and B.1.1.7 variants.

This clonotype originated in an adult in good health. The chain joins TRBV11-2 to TRBJ1-1; matching of 5 bases hints at TRBD1 as the D gene. Sequencing used peripheral blood, obtained on day 0 of AZD1222 vaccination. The CDR3 corresponds to CASSRGVQNTEAFF. The DNA sequence reads TGTGCCAGCAGTCGAGGGGTTCAGAACACTGAAGCTTTCTTT.